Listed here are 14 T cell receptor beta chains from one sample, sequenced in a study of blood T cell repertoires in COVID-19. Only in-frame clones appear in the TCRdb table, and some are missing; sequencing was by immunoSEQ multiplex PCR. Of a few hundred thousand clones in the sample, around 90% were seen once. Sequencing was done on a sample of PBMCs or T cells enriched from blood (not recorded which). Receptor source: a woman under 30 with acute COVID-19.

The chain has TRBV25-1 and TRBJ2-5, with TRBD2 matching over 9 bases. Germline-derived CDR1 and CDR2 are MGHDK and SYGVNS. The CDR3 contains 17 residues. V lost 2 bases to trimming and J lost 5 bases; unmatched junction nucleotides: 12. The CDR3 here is CASSEAVGLAGQETQYF. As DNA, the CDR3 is TGTGCCAGCAGTGAAGCCGTCGGGCTAGCGGGGCAGGAGACCCAGTACTTC.

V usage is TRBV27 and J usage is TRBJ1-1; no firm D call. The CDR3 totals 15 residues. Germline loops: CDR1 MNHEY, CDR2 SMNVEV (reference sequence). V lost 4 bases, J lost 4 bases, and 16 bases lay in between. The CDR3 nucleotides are TGTGCCAGCAGTTCACTCGGGGTGGCCGGCACTGAAGCTTTCTTT. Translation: CASSSLGVAGTEAFF.

The CDR3 DNA follows: TGTGCCAGCAGCTTGCTCCCACCGGGACAGGGGATGAAGCAGTACTTC. It translates to CASSLLPPGQGMKQYF. The rearrangement uses TRBV5-6 and TRBJ2-7; TRBD1 matches at 10 bases. The V and J ends lost 1 base and 8 bases, in that order; junction bases with no gene match: 12. Germline assignment: CDR1 SGHDT and CDR2 YYEEEE. The CDR3 runs to 16 residues.

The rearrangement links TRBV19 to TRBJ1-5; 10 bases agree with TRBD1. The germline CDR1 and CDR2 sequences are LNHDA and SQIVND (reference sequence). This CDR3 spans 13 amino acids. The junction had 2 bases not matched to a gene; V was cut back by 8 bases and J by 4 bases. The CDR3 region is CASRDRGNQPQHF. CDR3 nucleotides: TGTGCCAGTCGGGACAGGGGAAATCAGCCCCAGCATTTT.

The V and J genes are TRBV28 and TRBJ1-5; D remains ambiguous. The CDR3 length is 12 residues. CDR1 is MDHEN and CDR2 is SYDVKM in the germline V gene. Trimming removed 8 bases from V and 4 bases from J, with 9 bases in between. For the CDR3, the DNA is TGTGCCAGCGTCCTAGCGAATCAGCCCCAGCATTTT. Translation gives CASVLANQPQHF.

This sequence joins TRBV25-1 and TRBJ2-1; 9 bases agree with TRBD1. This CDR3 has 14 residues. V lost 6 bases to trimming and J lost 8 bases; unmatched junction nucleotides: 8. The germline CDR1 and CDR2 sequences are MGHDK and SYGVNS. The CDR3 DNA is TGTGCCAGCAGCGTAGGACAGGGGTTTGATGAGCAGTTCTTC. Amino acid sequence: CASSVGQGFDEQFF.

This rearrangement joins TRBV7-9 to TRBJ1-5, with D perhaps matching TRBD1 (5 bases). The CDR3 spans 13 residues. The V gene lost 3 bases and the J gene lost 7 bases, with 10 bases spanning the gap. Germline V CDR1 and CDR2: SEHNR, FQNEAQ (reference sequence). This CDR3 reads CASSFRVGQPQHF. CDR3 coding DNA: TGTGCCAGCAGCTTCAGGGTGGGACAGCCCCAGCATTTT.

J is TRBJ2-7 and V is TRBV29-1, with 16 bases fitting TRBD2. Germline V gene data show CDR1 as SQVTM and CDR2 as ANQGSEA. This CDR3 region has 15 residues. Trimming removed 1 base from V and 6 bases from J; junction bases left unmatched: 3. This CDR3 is CSVEAGLAGGSEQYF. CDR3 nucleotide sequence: TGCAGCGTTGAAGCGGGACTAGCGGGAGGGAGCGAGCAGTACTTC.

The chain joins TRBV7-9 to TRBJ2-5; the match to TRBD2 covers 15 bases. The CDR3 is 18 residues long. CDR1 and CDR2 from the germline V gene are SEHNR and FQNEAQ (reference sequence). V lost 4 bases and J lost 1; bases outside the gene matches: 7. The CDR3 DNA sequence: TGTGCCAGCAGCTCGGGACTAGCGGGAGGCACTGTCCAAGAGACCCAGTACTTC. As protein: CASSSGLAGGTVQETQYF.

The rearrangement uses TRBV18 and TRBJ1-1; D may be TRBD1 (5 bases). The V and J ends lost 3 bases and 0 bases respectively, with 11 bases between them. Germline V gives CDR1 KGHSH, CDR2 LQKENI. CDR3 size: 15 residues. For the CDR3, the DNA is TGTGCCAGCTCACCGGGGCAAGGGGTGAACACTGAAGCTTTCTTT. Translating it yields CASSPGQGVNTEAFF.

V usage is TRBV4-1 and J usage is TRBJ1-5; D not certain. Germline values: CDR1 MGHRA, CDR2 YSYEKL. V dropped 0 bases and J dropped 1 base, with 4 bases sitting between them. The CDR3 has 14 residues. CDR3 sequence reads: CASSQDRSNQPQHF. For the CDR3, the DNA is TGCGCCAGCAGCCAAGACAGGAGCAATCAGCCCCAGCATTTT.

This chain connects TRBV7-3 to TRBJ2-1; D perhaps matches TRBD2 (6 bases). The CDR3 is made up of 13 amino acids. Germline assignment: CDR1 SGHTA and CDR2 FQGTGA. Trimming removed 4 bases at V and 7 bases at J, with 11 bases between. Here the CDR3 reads CASSWTTSNEQFF. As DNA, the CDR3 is TGTGCCAGCAGCTGGACGACTAGTAATGAGCAGTTCTTC.

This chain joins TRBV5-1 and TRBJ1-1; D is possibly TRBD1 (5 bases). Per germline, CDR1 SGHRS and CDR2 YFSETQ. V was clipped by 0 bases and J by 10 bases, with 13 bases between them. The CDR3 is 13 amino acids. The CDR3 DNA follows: TGCGCCAGCAGCTTGGGTGACAGTAGAGGAGCTTTCTTT. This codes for CASSLGDSRGAFF.

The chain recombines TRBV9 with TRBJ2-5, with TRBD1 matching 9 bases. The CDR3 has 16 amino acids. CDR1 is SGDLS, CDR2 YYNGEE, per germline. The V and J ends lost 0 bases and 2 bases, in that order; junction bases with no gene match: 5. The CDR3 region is CASSVGTGAWQETQYF. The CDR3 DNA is TGTGCCAGCAGCGTAGGGACAGGGGCCTGGCAAGAGACCCAGTACTTC.